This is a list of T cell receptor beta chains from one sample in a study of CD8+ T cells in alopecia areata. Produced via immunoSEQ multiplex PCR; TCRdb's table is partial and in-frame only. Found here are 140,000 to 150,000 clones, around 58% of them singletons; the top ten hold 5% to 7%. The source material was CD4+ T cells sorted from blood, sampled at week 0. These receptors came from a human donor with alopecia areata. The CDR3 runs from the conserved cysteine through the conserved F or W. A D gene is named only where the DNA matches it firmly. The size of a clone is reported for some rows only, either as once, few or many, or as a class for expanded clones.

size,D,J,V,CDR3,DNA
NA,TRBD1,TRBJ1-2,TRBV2,CASSPSQGSNYGYTF,TGTGCCAGCAGCCCATCACAGGGGTCTAACTATGGCTACACCTTC
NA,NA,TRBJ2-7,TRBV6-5,CASSRQAGAYEQYF,TGTGCCAGCAGTCGACAGGCAGGGGCCTACGAGCAGTACTTC
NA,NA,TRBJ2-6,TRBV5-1,CASRAGDLSGANVLTF,TGCGCCAGCAGGGCAGGGGACCTCTCTGGGGCCAACGTCCTGACTTTC
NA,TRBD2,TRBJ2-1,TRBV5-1,CASSFMGGSYNEQFF,TGCGCCAGCAGCTTCATGGGAGGGTCCTACAATGAGCAGTTCTTC
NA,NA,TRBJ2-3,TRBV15,CATSRGGDTQYF,TGTGCCACCAGCAGAGGTGGAGATACGCAGTATTTT
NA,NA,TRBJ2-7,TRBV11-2,CAITLPGLGGSYEQYF,TGTGCCATTACCCTACCGGGTCTTGGGGGCTCCTACGAGCAGTACTTC
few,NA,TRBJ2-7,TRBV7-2,CASSLGLSSYEQYF,TGTGCCAGCAGCTTAGGACTAAGCTCCTACGAGCAGTACTTC
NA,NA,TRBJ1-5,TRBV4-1,CASSQGVQPNQPQHF,TGCGCCAGCAGCCAAGGGGTGCAGCCGAATCAGCCCCAGCATTTT
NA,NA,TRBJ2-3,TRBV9,CASSVEEGLTQYF,TGTGCCAGCAGCGTAGAAGAAGGTTTGACGCAGTATTTT
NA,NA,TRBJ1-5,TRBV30,CAWSGKSNQPQHF,TGTGCCTGGAGTGGTAAAAGCAATCAGCCCCAGCATTTT
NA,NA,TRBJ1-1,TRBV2,CASSEALDLKAFF,TGTGCCAGCAGTGAAGCACTTGACCTTAAAGCTTTCTTT
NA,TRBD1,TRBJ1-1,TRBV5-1,CATYSGTANTEAFF,TGCGCCACCTATTCCGGGACAGCGAACACTGAAGCTTTCTTT
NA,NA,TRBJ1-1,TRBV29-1,CSVTRRNLNTEAFF,TGCAGCGTTACGCGGCGGAATTTGAACACTGAAGCTTTCTTT
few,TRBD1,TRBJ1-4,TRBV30,CAWSRDRINEKLFF,TGTGCCTGGAGTAGGGACAGGATTAATGAAAAACTGTTTTTT
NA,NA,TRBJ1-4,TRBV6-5,CASRPGGGGEKLFF,TGTGCCAGCAGGCCGGGGGGCGGTGGTGAAAAACTGTTTTTT
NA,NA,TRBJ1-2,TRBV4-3,CASSQERGAWYGYTF,TGCGCCAGCAGCCAAGAAAGGGGCGCGTGGTATGGCTACACCTTC